Listed below are T cell receptor beta chains from one sample, sequenced in a study of cytomegalovirus exposure and HLA in healthy donors. TCRdb's copy holds only in-frame clones and misses some; the assay was immunoSEQ multiplex PCR. The table shows some 120,000 clones, with approximately 78% occurring only once. The sample was PBMCs. These receptors were collected from a woman aged 35 to 49 in good health and CMV-seronegative. CDR3s include the opening cysteine and the closing phenylalanine or tryptophan. Fields, in order: clone size, V gene, J gene, D gene, CDR3 DNA, CDR3 protein. The D gene is left open where the match is weak. A clone size is listed for some rows: how often the clone was seen (once, few, many), or a class if it is expanded.

clone_size: .
v_call: TRBV7-9
j_call: TRBJ1-2
d_call: .
cdr3_nt: TGTGCCAGCAGCAAATCTTCTTCCAGCTATGGCTACACCTTC
cdr3_aa: CASSKSSSSYGYTF

clone_size: few
v_call: TRBV5-6
j_call: TRBJ2-7
d_call: TRBD1
cdr3_nt: TGTGCCAGCAGCTTCTTCTTGGGACAGGGCTTCGAGCAGTACTTC
cdr3_aa: CASSFFLGQGFEQYF

clone_size: .
v_call: TRBV10-1
j_call: TRBJ2-7
d_call: TRBD1
cdr3_nt: TGCGCCAGCAGTGTGGGGCCGGGACAGATTTACGAGCAGTACTTC
cdr3_aa: CASSVGPGQIYEQYF

clone_size: .
v_call: TRBV6-6
j_call: TRBJ2-3
d_call: TRBD1
cdr3_nt: TGTGCCAGCAGTTACCGGGGACAGAACACAGATACGCAGTATTTT
cdr3_aa: CASSYRGQNTDTQYF

clone_size: .
v_call: TRBV15
j_call: TRBJ1-1
d_call: TRBD1
cdr3_nt: TGTGCCACCAGCCCCAGGGGGATCACTGAAGCTTTCTTT
cdr3_aa: CATSPRGITEAFF

clone_size: .
v_call: TRBV11-1
j_call: TRBJ2-5
d_call: TRBD2
cdr3_nt: TGTGCCAGCAGCCGTAGCGGGAGGATTAGGGAGCAGTACTTC
cdr3_aa: CASSRSGRIREQYF

clone_size: .
v_call: TRBV7-9
j_call: TRBJ1-5
d_call: .
cdr3_nt: TGTGCCAGCAGGTTGGGGAGTTTCCGCGCGATATTCAATCAGCCCCAGCATTTT
cdr3_aa: CASRLGSFRAIFNQPQHF

clone_size: few
v_call: TRBV18
j_call: TRBJ2-7
d_call: .
cdr3_nt: TGTGCCAGCTCACCGGAGGAAGTCTACGAGCAGTACTTC
cdr3_aa: CASSPEEVYEQYF

clone_size: .
v_call: TRBV28
j_call: TRBJ1-5
d_call: .
cdr3_nt: TGTGCCAGCAGTTTCGGCGGGGGAAGGGGCAATCAGCCCCAGCATTTT
cdr3_aa: CASSFGGGRGNQPQHF

clone_size: .
v_call: TRBV5-1
j_call: TRBJ2-1
d_call: .
cdr3_nt: TGCGCCAGCAGCTTGGACCCCACAGGGACGCAGTTCTTC
cdr3_aa: CASSLDPTGTQFF

clone_size: .
v_call: TRBV2
j_call: TRBJ1-2
d_call: TRBD1
cdr3_nt: TGTGCCAGCAGGGCCGGGACAGGGGTAACGGGCTACACCTTC
cdr3_aa: CASRAGTGVTGYTF

clone_size: .
v_call: TRBV11-3
j_call: TRBJ1-3
d_call: .
cdr3_nt: TGTGCCAGCAGCTTATTGGGGGGTTTAGGGGGGGTACTCTCTGGAAACACCATATATTTT
cdr3_aa: CASSLLGGLGGVLSGNTIYF

clone_size: .
v_call: TRBV10-3
j_call: TRBJ1-6
d_call: .
cdr3_nt: TGTGCCATCAGGGGGAGCGACGCTGTGCCCCTCCACTTT
cdr3_aa: CAIRGSDAVPLHF

clone_size: .
v_call: TRBV18
j_call: TRBJ2-5
d_call: .
cdr3_nt: TGTGCCAGCTCATTCAACAGGGATGTAGGAGAGACCCAGTACTTC
cdr3_aa: CASSFNRDVGETQYF

clone_size: .
v_call: TRBV4-3
j_call: TRBJ1-2
d_call: .
cdr3_nt: TGCGCCAGCAGCCAGGCCGCCTCTAACTATGGCTACACCTTC
cdr3_aa: CASSQAASNYGYTF

clone_size: .
v_call: TRBV27
j_call: TRBJ1-1
d_call: .
cdr3_nt: TGTGCCAGCAGTTCCCAGGTCAGTGGGAACACTGAAGCTTTCTTT
cdr3_aa: CASSSQVSGNTEAFF

clone_size: .
v_call: TRBV4-2
j_call: TRBJ2-5
d_call: .
cdr3_nt: TGTGCCAGCAGCCAGGCGGGACAGCAAGAGACCCAGTACTTC
cdr3_aa: CASSQAGQQETQYF

clone_size: .
v_call: TRBV7-2
j_call: TRBJ2-7
d_call: TRBD1
cdr3_nt: TGTGCCAGCAGCTGGGACAGGCCCTACCACGAGCAGTACTTC
cdr3_aa: CASSWDRPYHEQYF

clone_size: .
v_call: TRBV11-2
j_call: TRBJ2-7
d_call: TRBD2
cdr3_nt: TGTGCCAGCAGCTCCCAGGCCGGGTCTAGCGGGAGTTATGGGCAGTACTTC
cdr3_aa: CASSSQAGSSGSYGQYF

clone_size: few
v_call: TRBV11-1
j_call: TRBJ1-5
d_call: .
cdr3_nt: TGTGCCAGCAGCTTAGCCCCATTTCAGCCCCAGCATTTT
cdr3_aa: CASSLAPFQPQHF

clone_size: .
v_call: TRBV4-2
j_call: TRBJ2-5
d_call: .
cdr3_nt: TGTGCCAGCAGCCAAGAAGGGGGATCACAAGAGACCCAGTACTTC
cdr3_aa: CASSQEGGSQETQYF

clone_size: few
v_call: TRBV27
j_call: TRBJ2-1
d_call: .
cdr3_nt: TGTGCCAGCAGTTTATCTTTGGGAGAGTCCTACAATGAGCAGTTCTTC
cdr3_aa: CASSLSLGESYNEQFF

clone_size: .
v_call: TRBV11-1
j_call: TRBJ2-1
d_call: .
cdr3_nt: TGTGCCAGCAGCTTCCAGGATACCGAGCAGTTCTTC
cdr3_aa: CASSFQDTEQFF

clone_size: .
v_call: TRBV28
j_call: TRBJ2-1
d_call: TRBD2
cdr3_nt: TGTGCCAGCAGTTTAGGGGGACTAGGAGGAAATGAGCAGTTCTTC
cdr3_aa: CASSLGGLGGNEQFF

clone_size: .
v_call: TRBV15
j_call: TRBJ1-1
d_call: .
cdr3_nt: TGTGCCACCAGCAGAGATAGAGTGAACACTGAAGCTTTCTTT
cdr3_aa: CATSRDRVNTEAFF

clone_size: .
v_call: TRBV6-5
j_call: TRBJ2-5
d_call: .
cdr3_nt: TGTGCCAGCAGTTACTCCCCGGGATTCCAAGAGACCCAGTACTTC
cdr3_aa: CASSYSPGFQETQYF

clone_size: .
v_call: TRBV6-6
j_call: TRBJ2-7
d_call: .
cdr3_nt: TGTGCCAGCAGTCCAGGGCACTACGAGCAGTACTTC
cdr3_aa: CASSPGHYEQYF

clone_size: .
v_call: TRBV7-9
j_call: TRBJ1-2
d_call: .
cdr3_nt: TGTGCCAGCAGCAGCCCCCGGACACCAAACTATGGCTACACCTTC
cdr3_aa: CASSSPRTPNYGYTF

clone_size: .
v_call: TRBV18
j_call: TRBJ2-2
d_call: TRBD2
cdr3_nt: TGTGCCAGCTCACCACGGACTAGCGCCAACACCGGGGAGCTGTTTTTT
cdr3_aa: CASSPRTSANTGELFF

clone_size: .
v_call: TRBV28
j_call: TRBJ2-6
d_call: .
cdr3_nt: TGTGCCAGCAGTCTCCTCGCTGGGGCCAACGTCCTGACTTTC
cdr3_aa: CASSLLAGANVLTF

clone_size: few
v_call: TRBV7-8
j_call: TRBJ1-3
d_call: .
cdr3_nt: TGTGCCAGCAGCTTCGGTTTCCAGGCTGGAAACACCATATATTTT
cdr3_aa: CASSFGFQAGNTIYF

clone_size: few
v_call: TRBV7-9
j_call: TRBJ2-7
d_call: TRBD1
cdr3_nt: TGTGCCAGCGGACAGGGTTTCGGCGAGCAGTACTTC
cdr3_aa: CASGQGFGEQYF

clone_size: .
v_call: TRBV11-1
j_call: TRBJ2-7
d_call: TRBD1
cdr3_nt: TGTGCCAGCAGCGAGCCGGGACAGGTAAACTCCTACGAGCAGTACTTC
cdr3_aa: CASSEPGQVNSYEQYF

clone_size: .
v_call: TRBV6-4
j_call: TRBJ2-3
d_call: .
cdr3_nt: TGTGCCAGCACCCCCCGACCGGGAGATACGCAGTATTTT
cdr3_aa: CASTPRPGDTQYF

clone_size: .
v_call: TRBV5-1
j_call: TRBJ2-7
d_call: TRBD1
cdr3_nt: TGCGCCAGCAGCTTGGGATCAGGGACAGGGCTTTCCTACGAGCAGTACTTC
cdr3_aa: CASSLGSGTGLSYEQYF